These T cell receptor beta chains were read from a single sample in a study of technical replicates of blood from several donors. TCRdb keeps only in-frame clones here, not all; method: immunoSEQ multiplex PCR. Counted here are tens of thousands of clones, nearly 98% occurring once; the ten biggest clones make up around 0.22%. The sample comprised T cells isolated from PBMCs. Receptors were obtained from a human donor in good health. CDR3s include the opening cysteine and the closing phenylalanine or tryptophan. The order of the fields is D gene, J gene, clone size, V gene, CDR3 length, CDR3 DNA, CDR3 protein. D genes are given only for firm matches. Some rows mark clone size as missing; the rest say once, few, many or name a class of expanded clone.

.	TRBJ1-2	.	TRBV28	11	TGTGCCAGCAGCCCACAGGATGGCTACACCTTC	CASSPQDGYTF
TRBD2	TRBJ2-7	.	TRBV6-5	14	TGTGCCAGCACCCGGGTAGGGGAGGGCTACGAGCAGTACTTC	CASTRVGEGYEQYF
.	TRBJ2-5	.	TRBV2	16	TGTGCCAGCAGTGCCCCATCCCCACAATTTCCAGAGACCCAGTACTTC	CASSAPSPQFPETQYF
.	TRBJ1-5	.	TRBV7-6	13	TGTGCCAGCAGCCCGGCGGGGAGTCAGCCCCAGCATTTT	CASSPAGSQPQHF
TRBD1	TRBJ2-7	.	TRBV13	13	TGTGCCAGCAGCCGACAGGGATCCTACGAGCAGTACTTC	CASSRQGSYEQYF
.	TRBJ1-1	.	TRBV5-1	14	TGCGCCAGCAGCTTGGCAGCGATCCCCACTGAAGCTTTCTTT	CASSLAAIPTEAFF
.	TRBJ2-7	.	TRBV28	16	TGTGCCAGCACTATCGAGAGGCGCACGAACTCCTACGAGCAGTACTTC	CASTIERRTNSYEQYF
TRBD1	TRBJ2-3	.	TRBV11-2	15	TGTGCCAGCAGTTATCCGGGACAGAGCACAGATACGCAGTATTTT	CASSYPGQSTDTQYF
TRBD1	TRBJ2-7	.	TRBV18	16	TGTGCCAGCTCACCACGCACGAACAGGGGAACCTACGAGCAGTACTTC	CASSPRTNRGTYEQYF
.	TRBJ2-1	.	TRBV5-4	14	TGTGCCAGCAGCTTGGGGACTCCCGACAATGAGCAGTTCTTC	CASSLGTPDNEQFF
.	TRBJ2-7	.	TRBV6-6	13	TGTGCCAGCACCAAAGGACAGCTCTACGAGCAGTACTTC	CASTKGQLYEQYF
TRBD1	TRBJ2-7	.	TRBV14	13	TGTGCCAGCAGCCAGAACAGGGGATACGAGCAGTACTTC	CASSQNRGYEQYF
.	TRBJ1-1	.	TRBV5-4	13	TGTGCCAGCAGCTTCGGGGAATCTCGAGAAGATTTCTTT	CASSFGESREDFF
.	TRBJ1-5	.	TRBV7-9	17	TGTGCCAGCAGCTTTGATCGGTCAGGGGAGCGCAATCAGCCCCAGCATTTT	CASSFDRSGERNQPQHF
TRBD1	TRBJ1-3	.	TRBV9	15	TGTGCCAGCAGCCCCGGGACAGCCTCTGGAAACACCATATATTTT	CASSPGTASGNTIYF
.	TRBJ1-1	once	TRBV6-6	14	TGTGCCAGCAGTTACTCGAGCCTAAACACTGAAGCTTTCTTT	CASSYSSLNTEAFF
TRBD1	TRBJ1-1	.	TRBV2	13	TGTGCCAGCAGGTGGGACAGGGGAAATGAAGCTTTCTTT	CASRWDRGNEAFF
TRBD1	TRBJ2-2	.	TRBV11-3	14	TGTGCCAGCGGAACAGGGGCTCTAACCGGGGAGCTGTTTTTT	CASGTGALTGELFF
.	TRBJ2-3	.	TRBV14	13	TGTGCCAGCAGCCCCTTGCAGGGAGATACGCAGTATTTT	CASSPLQGDTQYF
TRBD1	TRBJ1-1	.	TRBV2	16	TGTGCCAGCAGTGACCCGACAGGGGCCAGGAACACTGAAGCTTTCTTT	CASSDPTGARNTEAFF
TRBD1	TRBJ2-7	.	TRBV9	15	TGTGCCAGCAGCGCTGGGGCCGGGACAGGGAACGAGCAGTACTTC	CASSAGAGTGNEQYF
TRBD1	TRBJ2-7	.	TRBV18	14	TGTGCCAGCTCACACGACAGGGCCCCCTACGAGCAGTACTTC	CASSHDRAPYEQYF
.	TRBJ2-3	.	TRBV6-1	12	TGTGCCTCGGAAGGGGTGCCAGATACGCAGTATTTT	CASEGVPDTQYF
TRBD1	TRBJ1-2	.	TRBV29-1	13	TGCAGCGCCGGGACAGGGTCGGGCTATGGCTACACCTTC	CSAGTGSGYGYTF
TRBD1	TRBJ2-5	.	TRBV6-1	14	TGTGCCAGCAGTGAAGGGGGGACAGCACAGACCCAGTACTTC	CASSEGGTAQTQYF
.	TRBJ1-4	.	TRBV2	15	TGTGCCAGTAGAACGGACGGGAACGATAGGGCAAAACTGTTTTTT	CASRTDGNDRAKLFF
TRBD1	TRBJ2-5	.	TRBV5-1	15	TGCGCCAGCAGCGGGGGGGACAGGGAGGGAGAGACCCAGTACTTC	CASSGGDREGETQYF
.	TRBJ1-4	.	TRBV6-5	16	TGTGCCAGCAGTTACTCCTCCGGGAAGTTTGGTGAAAAACTGTTTTTT	CASSYSSGKFGEKLFF
.	TRBJ1-5	.	TRBV5-5	14	TGTGCCAGCAGCTTGGAACAGGTCATTCAGCCCCAGCATTTT	CASSLEQVIQPQHF
TRBD2	TRBJ2-5	once	TRBV7-8	18	TGTGCCAGCAGCTTAGCGGTCGGAGCGGGAGTTCCCCCAGAGACCCAGTACTTC	CASSLAVGAGVPPETQYF
.	TRBJ1-3	.	TRBV5-5	19	TGTGCCAGCAGCCCGCGTGTAGGGGCGGCCCACCTTTCTGGAAACACCATATATTTT	CASSPRVGAAHLSGNTIYF
.	TRBJ2-3	.	TRBV7-9	14	TGTGCCAGCAGCCCGAGAGTCGGGTTAGATACGCAGTATTTT	CASSPRVGLDTQYF
.	TRBJ2-7	once	TRBV28	12	TGTGCCAGCAGCCCCCCGGGGAACGAGCAGTACTTC	CASSPPGNEQYF
TRBD2	TRBJ2-1	once	TRBV29-1	15	TGCAGCGTTCCCGGGACTAGCGGGGGATACAATGAGCAGTTCTTC	CSVPGTSGGYNEQFF
TRBD1	TRBJ2-5	.	TRBV5-6	15	TGTGCCAGCAGCGGTAGACAGGGGGGTAAAGAGACCCAGTACTTC	CASSGRQGGKETQYF
TRBD1	TRBJ1-2	.	TRBV10-1	15	TGCGCCAGCAGTGAGACCCCCGGGACAGTTAATGGCTACACCTTC	CASSETPGTVNGYTF
.	TRBJ2-2	.	TRBV14	13	TGTGCCAGCAGCCAATATAACACCGGGGAGCTGTTTTTT	CASSQYNTGELFF
.	TRBJ1-5	.	TRBV6-1	17	TGTGCCAGCAGTGAAGGCGGGGGCAGGCTAGTAAATCAGCCCCAGCATTTT	CASSEGGGRLVNQPQHF
.	TRBJ1-6	once	TRBV27	14	TGTGCCAGCAGTTTAGCGCCTCCCAATTCACCCCTCCACTTT	CASSLAPPNSPLHF
.	TRBJ2-1	.	TRBV7-9	12	TGTGCCAGCAGCTTAGGAGGGTTTGAGCAGTTCTTC	CASSLGGFEQFF